One sample yielded the 10 T cell receptor beta chains listed below, sequenced in a study of control samples from healthy donors and cancer patients. Repertoires were generated with immunoSEQ multiplex PCR, while TCRdb's copy carries only in-frame clones and drops some. The data hold some 140,000 clones, with about 94% observed a single time. Sequencing was done on a sample of PBMCs. Source of these receptors: a man in his sixties with colorectal cancer.

This clone was recorded once. The chain joins TRBV11-3 to TRBJ2-7; 8 bases are a match to TRBD2. The CDR3 consists of 13 residues. Germline trimming cut 5 bases from V and 7 bases from J; bases unmatched to any gene: 7. Germline CDR1 and CDR2: SGHNT and YENEEA. The CDR3 nucleotides read TGTGCCAGCAGCCCGGGGGGGGCAAGGGAGCAGTACTTC. It is translated as CASSPGGAREQYF.

The J gene is TRBJ2-7, the V gene TRBV3-1 (or the pseudogene TRBV3-2); D is unresolved. This CDR3 has 14 residues. CDR1 and CDR2 from the germline V gene are LGHDT and YNNKEL (reference sequence). V gave up 2 bases and J gave up 0 bases, with 8 bases separating them. The CDR3, as DNA: TGTGCCAGCAGCCAATGGGATAGCTCCTACGAGCAGTACTTC. Translating it yields CASSQWDSSYEQYF.

V usage is TRBV18 and J usage is TRBJ2-1, with 9 bases fitting TRBD1. CDR3 length: 13 residues. Germline CDR1 reads KGHSH; CDR2 reads LQKENI. The V and J ends lost 6 bases and 7 bases, in that order; junction bases with no gene match: 4. For the CDR3, the DNA is TGTGCCAGCTCCCTGACAGGGGGGAATGAGCAGTTCTTC. This sequence encodes CASSLTGGNEQFF.

This clone was observed a few times. This chain joins TRBV4-3 and TRBJ2-7; D possibly corresponds to TRBD1 (5 bases). CDR1 and CDR2 from the germline V gene are LGHNA and YSLEER. Between the trimmed V and J ends, which lost 4 bases and 5 bases, there was a span of 12 bases. CDR3 size: 13 residues. CDR3 amino acids: CASSPQDRDEQYF. In DNA, the CDR3 is TGCGCCAGCAGCCCACAGGATAGGGACGAGCAGTACTTC.

The chain carries TRBV19 and TRBJ1-2; 12 bases fit TRBD1. This CDR3 region has 12 residues. Per the germline V gene, CDR1 is LNHDA and CDR2 is SQIVND (reference sequence). The V and J ends lost 7 bases and 9 bases, in that order; junction bases with no gene match: 3. Here the CDR3 DNA reads TGTGCCAGTAAAGGGACAGGGGGCCGCTACACCTTC. Its translation: CASKGTGGRYTF.

As DNA, the CDR3 is TGTGCCAGCAGCCGGAGCAGGGGGCCAGATACGCAGTATTTT. As protein: CASSRSRGPDTQYF. This sequence joins TRBV7-2 and TRBJ2-3; the match to TRBD1 covers 8 bases. This CDR3 is 14 amino acids long. CDR1 and CDR2 from the germline V gene are SGHTA and FQGNSA. V was clipped by 5 bases and J by 4 bases; unmatched bases: 5.

The chain carries TRBV7-2 and TRBJ2-3; 10 bases match TRBD2. Germline assignment: CDR1 SGHTA and CDR2 FQGNSA. J was trimmed by 2 bases and V by 5 bases; bases with no gene match: 7. The CDR3 length is 16 residues. In nucleotides, the CDR3 is TGTGCCAGCAGCACCGAGCGGGGGGGCCCCACAGATACGCAGTATTTT. Translating gives CASSTERGGPTDTQYF.

This clone occurred once. V gene TRBV4-3 combines with J gene TRBJ1-3; weak D call: TRBD1 (6 bases). The CDR3 consists of 13 residues. The germline V gene has CDR1 LGHNA and CDR2 YSLEER. Trimming stripped 1 base from V and 11 bases from J, with 12 bases between. This chain's CDR3 is CASSQGRTASIYF. The CDR3 nucleotides are TGCGCCAGCAGCCAAGGAAGGACAGCGTCCATATATTTT.

The V call is TRBV11-2, the J call TRBJ2-7; possibly TRBD1 for D (6 bases). V was pared by 5 bases and J by 4 bases, with 12 bases between. This CDR3 has 13 residues. The germline gives CDR1 SGHAT, CDR2 FQNNGV. CDR3 sequence reads: CASSLGRGYEQYF. CDR3 nucleotide sequence: TGTGCCAGCAGCCTGGGAAGGGGGTACGAGCAGTACTTC.

V and J are TRBV6-6 and TRBJ2-1; D might be TRBD2 (7 bases). This CDR3 region has 18 residues. Germline V gives CDR1 MNHNY, CDR2 SVGAGI (reference sequence). V lost 5 bases, J lost 0 bases, and 20 bases lay in between. The chain's CDR3 is CASSPGVGGGNSYNEQFF. As DNA, the CDR3 is TGTGCCAGCAGTCCCGGGGTCGGCGGGGGCAACTCCTACAATGAGCAGTTCTTC.